Below, 2 T cell receptor beta chains from the same sample are listed, as sequenced in a study of shared clonotypes between healthy human individuals. The assay was immunoSEQ multiplex PCR, and TCRdb's table has in-frame clones only and misses some. This table holds more than 2 million clones, about 95% found once. It was CD45RO-negative cells, positively selected for CCR7, that made up naive CD8 cells, with terminally differentiated effector memory CD45RA+ cells excluded. The specimen sequenced was naive CD8+ T cells sorted from blood. The receptors stem from a man aged 18 to 29 in good health.

As concerns this clone: This CDR3 is also generated by other DNA sequences in the sample. The chain joins TRBV6-1 to TRBJ1-2; D is undetermined. The CDR3 covers 11 residues. The ends were cut back, 3 bases at V and 8 bases at J, with 7 bases in the middle. Germline V gene sequence: CDR1 MNHNS, CDR2 SASEGT. CDR3 in DNA: TGTGCCAGCAGTGAGGTCAGGGGCTACACCTTC. Amino acid sequence: CASSEVRGYTF.

This clone appeared a single time. Other DNA sequences in this sample translate to the same CDR3. The chain joins TRBV6-1 to TRBJ2-7, with 10 nucleotides matching TRBD1. The CDR3 spans 12 residues. CDR1 and CDR2 from the germline V gene are MNHNS and SASEGT. Trimming took 6 bases from V and 4 from J; bases not matched to a gene: 0. The CDR3 loop is CASRDRGYEQYF. The CDR3 DNA follows: TGTGCCAGCAGGGACAGGGGGTACGAGCAGTACTTC.